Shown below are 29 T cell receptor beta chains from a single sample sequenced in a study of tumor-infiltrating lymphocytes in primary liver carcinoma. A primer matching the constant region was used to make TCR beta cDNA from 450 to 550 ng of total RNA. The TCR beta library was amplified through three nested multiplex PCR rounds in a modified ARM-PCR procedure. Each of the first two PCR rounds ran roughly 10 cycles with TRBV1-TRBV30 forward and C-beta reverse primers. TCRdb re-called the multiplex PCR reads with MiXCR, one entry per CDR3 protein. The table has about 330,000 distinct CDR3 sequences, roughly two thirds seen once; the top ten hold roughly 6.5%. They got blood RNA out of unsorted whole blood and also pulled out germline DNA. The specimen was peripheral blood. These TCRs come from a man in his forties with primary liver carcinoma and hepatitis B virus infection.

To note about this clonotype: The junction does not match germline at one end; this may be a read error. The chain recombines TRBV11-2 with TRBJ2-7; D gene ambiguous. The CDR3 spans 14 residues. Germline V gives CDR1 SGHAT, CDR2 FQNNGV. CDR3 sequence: CASSLDPSGYDQYF. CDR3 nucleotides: TGTGCCAGCAGCTTGGACCCGTCCGGTTACGATCAGTATTTC.

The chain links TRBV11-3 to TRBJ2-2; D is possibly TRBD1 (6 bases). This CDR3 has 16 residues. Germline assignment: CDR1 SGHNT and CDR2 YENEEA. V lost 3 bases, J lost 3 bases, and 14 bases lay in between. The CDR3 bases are TGTGCCAGCAGCTTGAGACAGGAGTGGGACACCGGGGAGCTGTTTTTT. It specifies CASSLRQEWDTGELFF. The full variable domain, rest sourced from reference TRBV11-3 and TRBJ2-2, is EAGVVQSPRYKIIEKKQPVAFWCNPISGHNTLYWYLQNLGQGPELLIRYENEEAVDDSQLPKDRFSAERLKGVDSTLKIQPAELGDSAVYLCASSLRQEWDTGELFFGEGSRLTVL.

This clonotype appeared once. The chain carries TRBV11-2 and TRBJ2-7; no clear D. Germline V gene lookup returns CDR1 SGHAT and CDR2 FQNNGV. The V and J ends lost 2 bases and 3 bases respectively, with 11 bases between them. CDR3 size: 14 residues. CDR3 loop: CASSLRGKVYEQYF. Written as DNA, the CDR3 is TGTGCCAGCAGCTTACGAGGCAAGGTCTACGAGCAGTACTTC.

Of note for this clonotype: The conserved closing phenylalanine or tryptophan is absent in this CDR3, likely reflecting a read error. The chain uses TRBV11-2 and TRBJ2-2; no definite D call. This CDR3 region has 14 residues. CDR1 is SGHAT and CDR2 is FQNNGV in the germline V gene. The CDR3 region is CASSLGGGTGELFL. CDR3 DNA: TGCGCCAGCAGCTTAGGTGGTGGGACCGGGGAGCTGTTTCTT.

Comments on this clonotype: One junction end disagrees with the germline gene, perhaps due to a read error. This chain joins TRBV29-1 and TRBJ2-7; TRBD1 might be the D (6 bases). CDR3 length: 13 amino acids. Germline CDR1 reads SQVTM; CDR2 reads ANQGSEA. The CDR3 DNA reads TGCAGCGTTGGAGGGACACTTCGGTCGGAGCAATACTTC. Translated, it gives CSVGGTLRSEQYF.

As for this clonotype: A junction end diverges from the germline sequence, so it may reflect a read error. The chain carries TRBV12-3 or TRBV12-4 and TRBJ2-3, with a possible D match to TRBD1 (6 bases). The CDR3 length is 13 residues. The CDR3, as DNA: TGTACCAGCAGTATGCCCGGACGGACAGCGCAGTATTTT. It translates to CTSSMPGRTAQYF.

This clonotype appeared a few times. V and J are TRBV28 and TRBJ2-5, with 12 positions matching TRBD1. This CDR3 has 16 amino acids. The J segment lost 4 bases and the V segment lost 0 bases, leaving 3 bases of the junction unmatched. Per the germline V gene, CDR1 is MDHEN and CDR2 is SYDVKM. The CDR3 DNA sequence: TGTGCCAGCAGTTTATGGGGGACAGGGGGCAGAGAGACCCAGTACTTC. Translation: CASSLWGTGGRETQYF.

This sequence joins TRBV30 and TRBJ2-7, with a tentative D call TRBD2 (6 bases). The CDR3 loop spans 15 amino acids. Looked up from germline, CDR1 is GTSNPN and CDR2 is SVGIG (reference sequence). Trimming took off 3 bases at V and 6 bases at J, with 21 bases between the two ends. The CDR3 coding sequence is TGTGCCTGGAGGCCTCTCCGGAGGGAGGCAGGCGAGCAGTACTTC. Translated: CAWRPLRREAGEQYF.

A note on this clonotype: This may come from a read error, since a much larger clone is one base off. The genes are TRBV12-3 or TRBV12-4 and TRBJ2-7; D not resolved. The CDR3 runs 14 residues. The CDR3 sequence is CASSLRHKGYEHYF. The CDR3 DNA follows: TGTGCCAGCAGTTTGAGGCACAAGGGCTACGAGCACTACTTC.

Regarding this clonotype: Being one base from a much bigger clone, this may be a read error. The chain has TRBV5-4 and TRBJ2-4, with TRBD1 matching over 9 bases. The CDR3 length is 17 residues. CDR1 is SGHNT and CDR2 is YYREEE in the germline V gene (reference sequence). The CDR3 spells CAISLEFTGGPGNIQYF. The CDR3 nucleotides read TGTGCCATCAGCTTGGAGTTTACAGGGGGCCCCGGAAACATTCAGTACTTC. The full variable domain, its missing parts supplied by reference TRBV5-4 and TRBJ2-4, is ETGVTQSPTHLIKTRGQQVTLRCSSQSGHNTVSWYQQALGQGPQFIFQYYREEENGRGNFPPRFSGLQFPNYSSELNVNALELDDSALYLCAISLEFTGGPGNIQYFGAGTRLSVL.

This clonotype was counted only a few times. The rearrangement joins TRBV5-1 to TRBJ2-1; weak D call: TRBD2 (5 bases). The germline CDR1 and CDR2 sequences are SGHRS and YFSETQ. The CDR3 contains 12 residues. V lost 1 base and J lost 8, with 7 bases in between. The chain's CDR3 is CASSLLGDEQFF. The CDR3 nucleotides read TGCGCCAGCAGCTTGCTCGGGGATGAGCAGTTCTTC.

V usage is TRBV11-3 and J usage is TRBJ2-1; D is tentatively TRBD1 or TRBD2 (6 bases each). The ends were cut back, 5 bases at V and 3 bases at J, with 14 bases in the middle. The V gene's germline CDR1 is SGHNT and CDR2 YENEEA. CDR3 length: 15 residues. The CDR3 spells CASSLEKGGYNEQFF. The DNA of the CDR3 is TGTGCCAGCAGCCTCGAAAAGGGGGGCTACAATGAGCAGTTCTTC.

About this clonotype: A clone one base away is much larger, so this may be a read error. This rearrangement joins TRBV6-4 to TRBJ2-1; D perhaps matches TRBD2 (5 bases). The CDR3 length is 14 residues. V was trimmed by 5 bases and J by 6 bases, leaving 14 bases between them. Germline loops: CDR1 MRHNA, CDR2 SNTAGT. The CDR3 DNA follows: TGTGCCAGCAGTCGGAGAGGGTTCTCCAATGAGCAGTTCTTC. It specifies CASSRRGFSNEQFF.

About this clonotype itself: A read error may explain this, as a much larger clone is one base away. The CDR3 nucleotides are TGCAGCGTTGAAGATCTTGTCACCCGTGAAGCTTTCTTT. Translating gives CSVEDLVTREAFF. The gene calls are TRBV29-1 and TRBJ1-1; no clear D gene. Per germline, CDR1 SQVTM and CDR2 ANQGSEA. The V end lost 0 bases, the J end lost 7 bases, and 12 bases lay between the germline ends. This CDR3 has 13 amino acids. Together with reference TRBV29-1 and TRBJ1-1, the CDR3 gives the full variable domain: SAVISQKPSRDICQRGTSLTIQCQVDSQVTMMFWYRQQPGQSLTLIATANQGSEATYESGFVIDKFPISRPNLTFSTLTVSNMSPEDSSIYLCSVEDLVTREAFFGQGTRLTVV.

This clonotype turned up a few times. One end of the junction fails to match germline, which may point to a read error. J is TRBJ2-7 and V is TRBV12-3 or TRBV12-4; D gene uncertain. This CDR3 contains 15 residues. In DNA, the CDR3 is TGTGTCAGCAGAAAGGCGGCCCGAGCGCCCTACGAGCAGTACTTC. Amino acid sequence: CVSRKAARAPYEQYF.

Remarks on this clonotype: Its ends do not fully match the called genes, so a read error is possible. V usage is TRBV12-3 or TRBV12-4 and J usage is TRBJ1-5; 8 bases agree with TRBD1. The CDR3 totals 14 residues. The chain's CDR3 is CASSFTGGNQPKHF. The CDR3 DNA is TGTGCCAGCAGTTTCACAGGGGGGAATCAGCCCAAGCATTTT.

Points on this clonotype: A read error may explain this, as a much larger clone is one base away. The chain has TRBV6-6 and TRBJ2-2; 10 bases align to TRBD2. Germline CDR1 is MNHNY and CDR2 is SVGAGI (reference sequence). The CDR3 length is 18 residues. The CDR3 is CASSYLSGTSDNTVELFF. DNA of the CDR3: TGTGCCAGCAGTTACCTCTCCGGGACTAGCGACAACACCGTGGAGCTGTTTTTT.

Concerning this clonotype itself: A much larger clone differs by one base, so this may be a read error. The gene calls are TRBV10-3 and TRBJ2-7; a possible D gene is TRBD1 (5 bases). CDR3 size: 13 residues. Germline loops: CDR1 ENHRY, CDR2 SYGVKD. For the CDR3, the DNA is TGTACCGCCTGTGACAGCACGACCTACGAGCAGTACTTC. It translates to CTACDSTTYEQYF.

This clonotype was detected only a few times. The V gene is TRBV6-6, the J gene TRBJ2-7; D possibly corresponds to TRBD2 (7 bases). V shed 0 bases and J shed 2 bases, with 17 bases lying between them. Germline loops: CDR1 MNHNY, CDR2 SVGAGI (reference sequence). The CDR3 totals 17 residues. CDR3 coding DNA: TGTGCCAGCAGTTACTCGATAGATTTAGGGGGGGCCTACGAGCAGTACTTC. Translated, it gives CASSYSIDLGGAYEQYF.

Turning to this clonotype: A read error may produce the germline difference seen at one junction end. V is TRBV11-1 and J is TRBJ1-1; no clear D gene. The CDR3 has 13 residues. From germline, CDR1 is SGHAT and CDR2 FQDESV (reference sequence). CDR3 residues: CASSRGSTSEALF. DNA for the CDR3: TGTGCCAGCAGCCGAGGGTCGACATCTGAAGCATTATTT.

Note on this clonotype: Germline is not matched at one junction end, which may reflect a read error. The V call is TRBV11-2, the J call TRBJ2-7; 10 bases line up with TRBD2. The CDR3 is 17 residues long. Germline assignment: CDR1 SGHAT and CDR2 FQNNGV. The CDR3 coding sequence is TGTGCCGGCAGCTTAGGCCACATAGCGGGAGGTCTCAACGAGCAGTACTTC. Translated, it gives CAGSLGHIAGGLNEQYF.

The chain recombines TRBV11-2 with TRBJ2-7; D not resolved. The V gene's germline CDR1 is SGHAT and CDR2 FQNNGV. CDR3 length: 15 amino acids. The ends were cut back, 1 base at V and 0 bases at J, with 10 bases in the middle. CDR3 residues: CASSLASASSYEQYF. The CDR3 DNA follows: TGTGCCAGCAGCTTAGCCAGCGCGAGCTCCTACGAGCAGTACTTC.

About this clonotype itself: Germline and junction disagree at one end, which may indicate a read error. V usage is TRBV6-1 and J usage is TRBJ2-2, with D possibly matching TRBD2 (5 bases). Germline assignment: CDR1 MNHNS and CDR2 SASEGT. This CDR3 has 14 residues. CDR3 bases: TGTGCCAGTAGTCTGCCTACCGACACCGGGGAGCTGTCTTTT. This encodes CASSLPTDTGELSF.

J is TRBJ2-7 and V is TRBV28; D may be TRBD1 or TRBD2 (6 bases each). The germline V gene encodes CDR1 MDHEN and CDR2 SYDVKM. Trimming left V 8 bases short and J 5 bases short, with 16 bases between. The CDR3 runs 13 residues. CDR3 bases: TGTGCCAGCCAAGCCCCGGGGGCCCACGAGCAGTACTTC. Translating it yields CASQAPGAHEQYF.

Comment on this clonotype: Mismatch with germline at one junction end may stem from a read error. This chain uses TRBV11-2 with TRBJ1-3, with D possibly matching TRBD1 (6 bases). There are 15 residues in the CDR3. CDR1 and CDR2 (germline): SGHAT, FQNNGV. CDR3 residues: CASGSIRGSGNTICF. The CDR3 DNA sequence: TGTGCCAGCGGCTCCATCAGGGGCTCTGGAAACACCATATGTTTT.

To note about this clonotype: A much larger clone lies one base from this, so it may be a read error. The chain's CDR3 is CASSYRSAGSSYEQYF. CDR3 nucleotide sequence: TGTGCCAGCAGTTACCGGTCAGCGGGCAGCTCCTACGAGCAGTACTTC. The chain carries TRBV6-2 or TRBV6-3 and TRBJ2-7, with D possibly being TRBD2 (6 bases). Germline values: CDR1 MNHEY, CDR2 SVGEGT. The CDR3 is made up of 16 amino acids. V lost 2 bases and J 0 bases, leaving 14 bases between the germline ends.

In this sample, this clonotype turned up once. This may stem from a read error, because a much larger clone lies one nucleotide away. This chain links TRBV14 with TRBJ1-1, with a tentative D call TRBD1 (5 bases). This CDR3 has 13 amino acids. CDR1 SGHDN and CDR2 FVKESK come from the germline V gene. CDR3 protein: CVSSQGVSHKAFF. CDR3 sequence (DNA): TGTGTCAGCAGCCAAGGGGTTTCCCATAAAGCTTTCTTT. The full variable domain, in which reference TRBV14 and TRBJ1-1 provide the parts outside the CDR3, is EAGVTQFPSHSVIEKGQTVTLRCDPISGHDNLYWYRRVMGKEIKFLLHFVKESKQDESGMPNNRFLAERTGGTYSTLKVQPAELEDSGVYFCVSSQGVSHKAFFGQGTRLTVV.

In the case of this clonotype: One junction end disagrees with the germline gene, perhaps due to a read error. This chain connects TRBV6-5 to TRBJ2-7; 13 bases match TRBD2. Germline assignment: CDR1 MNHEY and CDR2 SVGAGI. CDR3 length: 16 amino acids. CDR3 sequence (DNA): TGTGTCAGCAGCGAAGCGCTGACTAGCGGGAGGACCAGCCTGTACTTC. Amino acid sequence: CVSSEALTSGRTSLYF.

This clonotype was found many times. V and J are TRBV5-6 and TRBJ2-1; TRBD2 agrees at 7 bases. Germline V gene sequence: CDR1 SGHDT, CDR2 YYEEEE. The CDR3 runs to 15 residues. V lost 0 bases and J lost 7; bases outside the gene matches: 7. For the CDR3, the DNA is TGTGCCAGCAGCTTGGGAGGCGGGAGTCGAAATGAGCAGTTCTTC. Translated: CASSLGGGSRNEQFF.